A selection of T cell receptor beta chains follows, all from one sample in a study of response to subunit inactivated influenza vaccine. One entry per CDR3 protein results from TCRdb running MiXCR on the RT-PCR reads. The sample holds roughly 700,000 distinct CDR3 sequences, approximately 15% seen once. The sample here was PBMCs from blood, taken approximately 15 days before vaccination. The receptors come from a man in his fifties who received an inactivated influenza vaccine. Both conserved end residues are part of each CDR3. The D gene is left open where the match is weak. Clone size is not always given. Where it is, it says once, few, many or a class for expanded clones.

size	D	V	length	J	CDR3	DNA
few	NA	TRBV10-3	14	TRBJ2-7	CAISLQSESYEQYF	TGTGCCATCAGTCTTCAAAGCGAGTCCTACGAGCAGTACTTC
few	TRBD2	TRBV5-1	17	TRBJ2-1	CASSLAVLAGEAHEQFF	TGCGCCAGCAGCTTGGCTGTACTAGCGGGAGAGGCCCATGAGCAGTTCTTC
many	NA	TRBV5-1	14	TRBJ2-2	CASSQSANTGELFF	TGCGCCAGCAGCCAGAGCGCGAACACCGGGGAGCTGTTTTTT
many	TRBD2	TRBV6-5	15	TRBJ2-7	CASSYSTGAGGEQYF	TGTGCCAGCAGTTACTCCACTGGCGCGGGGGGCGAGCAGTACTTC
many	NA	TRBV6-1	13	TRBJ1-2	CASSGARAYGYTF	TGTGCCAGCAGCGGAGCCAGGGCCTATGGCTACACCTTC
few	TRBD1	TRBV4-3	16	TRBJ1-4	CASSRRGQGANEKLFF	TGCGCCAGCAGCCGAAGGGGTCAGGGGGCTAATGAAAAACTGTTTTTT
NA	NA	TRBV2	12	TRBJ1-4	CASSWTAEPLFF	TGTGCCAGCAGTTGGACAGCGGAACCACTGTTTTTT
many	NA	TRBV4-1	13	TRBJ2-7	CASSRQTDYEQYF	TGCGCCAGCAGTCGGCAGACAGATTACGAGCAGTACTTC
few	TRBD2	TRBV18	16	TRBJ2-1	CASSRGASGKYNEQFF	TGTGCCAGCTCACGGGGCGCTAGCGGGAAATACAATGAGCAGTTCTTC
many	TRBD1	TRBV6-2/TRBV6-3	17	TRBJ2-3	CASSYYPGTVSTDTQYF	TGTGCCAGCAGTTACTACCCGGGGACAGTAAGCACAGATACGCAGTATTTT
many	NA	TRBV7-9	14	TRBJ2-5	CASSWPAGPETQYF	TGTGCCAGCAGCTGGCCAGCGGGTCCAGAGACCCAGTACTTC
few	NA	TRBV27	15	TRBJ2-1	CASSFVGGNYNEQFF	TGTGCCAGCAGTTTTGTAGGGGGAAACTACAATGAGCAGTTCTTC
NA	TRBD1	TRBV3-1	14	TRBJ1-2	CASSLGQAYYGYTF	TGTGCCAGCAGCCTAGGACAGGCTTACTATGGCTACACCTTC
few	NA	TRBV20-1	12	TRBJ2-3	CSARPSTDTQYF	TGCAGTGCTAGGCCGTCCACAGATACGCAGTATTTT
few	TRBD2	TRBV11-2	13	TRBJ2-1	CASSSSGRVEQFF	TGTGCCAGCAGCTCTAGCGGGAGGGTTGAGCAGTTCTTC
few	NA	TRBV30	13	TRBJ2-7	CAWSGTVPYEQYF	TGTGCCTGGAGTGGGACAGTTCCGTACGAGCAGTACTTC
few	NA	TRBV7-2	13	TRBJ2-1	CASSSPASDEQFF	TGTGCCAGCAGCTCCCCCGCTAGTGATGAGCAGTTCTTC
few	NA	TRBV6-5	13	TRBJ1-1	CASSYSGIGEAFF	TGTGCCAGCAGTTACTCAGGAATCGGTGAAGCTTTCTTT
few	TRBD1	TRBV28	13	TRBJ1-5	CASRTGLNQPQHF	TGTGCCAGTCGGACAGGTCTCAATCAGCCCCAGCATTTT
NA	TRBD1	TRBV7-2	15	TRBJ1-6	CASSGQGAHNSPLHF	TGTGCCAGCAGCGGCCAGGGGGCCCACAATTCACCCCTCCACTTT
NA	NA	TRBV7-9	15	TRBJ2-2	CASNLNSRETGELFF	TGTGCCAGCAACTTGAACTCCAGGGAAACCGGGGAGCTGTTTTTT
many	NA	TRBV12-3/TRBV12-4	14	TRBJ2-7	CASSLLRGAYEQYF	TGTGCCAGCAGTTTGTTGAGGGGGGCCTACGAGCAGTACTTC
few	NA	TRBV4-2	16	TRBJ1-4	CASSQDWGRGVEKLFF	TGTGCCAGCAGCCAAGATTGGGGCAGGGGAGTTGAAAAACTGTTTTTT